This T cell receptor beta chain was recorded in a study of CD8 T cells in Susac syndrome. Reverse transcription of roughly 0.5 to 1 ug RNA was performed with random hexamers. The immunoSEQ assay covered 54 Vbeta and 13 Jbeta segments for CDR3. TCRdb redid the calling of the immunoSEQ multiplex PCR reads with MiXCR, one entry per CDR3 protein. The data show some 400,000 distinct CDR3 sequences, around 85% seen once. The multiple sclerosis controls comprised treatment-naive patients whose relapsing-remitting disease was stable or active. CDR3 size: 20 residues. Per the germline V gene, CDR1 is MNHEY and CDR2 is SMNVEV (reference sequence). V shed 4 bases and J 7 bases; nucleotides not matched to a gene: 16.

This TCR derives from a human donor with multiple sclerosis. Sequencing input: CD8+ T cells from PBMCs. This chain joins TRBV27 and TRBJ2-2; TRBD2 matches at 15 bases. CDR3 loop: CASSSPLGTSGRYKIGELFF. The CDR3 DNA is TGTGCCAGCAGTTCCCCCCTCGGGACTAGCGGGAGGTATAAGATCGGGGAGCTGTTTTTT.